This is a list of T cell receptor beta chains from one sample in a study of blood T cell repertoires in COVID-19. Using immunoSEQ multiplex PCR, the repertoire was profiled, and TCRdb retains in-frame clones only, with some absent. The repertoire has some 180,000 clones, 80% to 90% of them found once; the top ten carry 9.5% to 11%. Sequencing input: peripheral blood. These receptors came from a woman aged 40 to 50 with COVID-19, enrolled during active disease. Each CDR3 is given with its conserved first and last residue. The D gene is left open where the match is weak. Clone size is shown for a subset of rows, as once, few, many or a class of expanded clone.

>TRBJ2-3|once|TRBV6-5|TRBD2
CASRVSAGALGTQYF
TGTGCCAGCAGGGTCTCAGCGGGGGCCCTTGGTACGCAGTATTTT
>TRBJ2-1|.|TRBV6-6|TRBD2
CASSPETSGGAGPYNEQFF
TGTGCCAGCAGTCCAGAGACTAGCGGGGGGGCCGGGCCCTACAATGAGCAGTTCTTC
>TRBJ1-2|.|TRBV4-1|TRBD1
CASSNRQGAGGYTF
TGCGCCAGCAGCAACCGACAGGGGGCCGGTGGCTACACCTTC
>TRBJ2-1|few|TRBV11-2|.
CASSLATRRNEQFF
TGTGCCAGCAGCTTAGCGACGAGGCGCAATGAGCAGTTCTTC
>TRBJ2-2|.|TRBV19|.
CASSIVSRGPNTGELFF
TGTGCCAGTAGTATAGTGAGCCGGGGTCCAAACACCGGGGAGCTGTTTTTT
>TRBJ1-6|.|TRBV5-5|TRBD1
CASSLQGASPLHF
TGTGCCAGCAGCTTACAGGGGGCTTCACCCCTCCACTTT
>TRBJ2-1|.|TRBV6-2/TRBV6-3|TRBD2
CASSASGTSYNEQFF
TGTGCCAGCAGCGCGTCCGGGACTAGTTACAATGAGCAGTTCTTC
>TRBJ2-2|.|TRBV28|.
CASFKRVAGGELFF
TGTGCCAGCTTTAAACGGGTGGCGGGAGGGGAGCTGTTTTTT
>TRBJ1-4|once|TRBV28|.
CASSLQGKEKLFF
TGTGCCAGCAGTTTGCAGGGGAAAGAAAAACTGTTTTTT
>TRBJ2-1|.|TRBV24-1|.
CATSDSDSLSYNEQFF
TGTGCCACCAGTGATTCGGACAGTCTCTCCTACAATGAGCAGTTCTTC
>TRBJ2-5|.|TRBV7-2|.
CASSLKIVKKETQYF
TGTGCCAGCAGCCTAAAGATAGTCAAAAAAGAGACCCAGTACTTC
>TRBJ2-1|.|TRBV11-3|.
CASSLGVSGGGEQFF
TGTGCCAGCAGCTTAGGGGTGTCAGGGGGAGGTGAGCAGTTCTTC
>TRBJ2-7|.|TRBV27|TRBD2
CASSFTRTSGRLYEQYF
TGTGCCAGCAGTTTCACCCGGACTAGCGGGAGACTATACGAGCAGTACTTC
>TRBJ2-7|once|TRBV3-1/TRBV3-2|TRBD2
CASSPLRAGDSYEQYF
TGTGCCAGCAGCCCCCTCCGGGCGGGAGACTCCTACGAGCAGTACTTC
>TRBJ2-7|.|TRBV18|.
CASSPSVLVYEQYF
TGTGCCAGCTCACCCTCGGTCCTCGTCTACGAGCAGTACTTC
>TRBJ2-1|.|TRBV4-1|TRBD1
CASSQSETGWNEQFF
TGCGCCAGCAGCCAGAGCGAGACAGGGTGGAATGAGCAGTTCTTC
>TRBJ1-1|.|TRBV7-2|TRBD1
CASSSWTGRGTEAFF
TGTGCCAGCAGCTCATGGACAGGGAGAGGCACTGAAGCTTTCTTT
>TRBJ1-2|.|TRBV19|.
CASSPAPYGYTF
TGTGCCAGTAGTCCCGCGCCCTATGGCTACACCTTC
>TRBJ1-1|.|TRBV30|.
CAWTLQGTEAFF
TGTGCCTGGACTCTCCAGGGCACTGAAGCTTTCTTT
>TRBJ1-1|.|TRBV5-1|.
CASSGGGPGGGTEAFF
TGCGCCAGCAGCGGCGGAGGGCCGGGGGGCGGCACTGAAGCTTTCTTT
>TRBJ1-4|.|TRBV7-2|TRBD1
CASSLVSDRAIQEKLFF
TGTGCCAGCAGCTTAGTTTCGGACAGGGCGATTCAGGAAAAACTGTTTTTT
>TRBJ2-3|.|TRBV7-8|.
CASSTGTLTYTDTQYF
TGTGCCAGCAGCACCGGGACACTCACCTACACAGATACGCAGTATTTT
>TRBJ1-4|.|TRBV2|.
CASRAAATNEKLFF
TGTGCCAGCAGGGCCGCCGCAACTAATGAAAAACTGTTTTTT
>TRBJ1-4|.|TRBV7-9|.
CASSRRQDPVGWEKLFF
TGTGCCAGCAGCCGACGACAGGACCCCGTTGGGTGGGAAAAACTGTTTTTT
>TRBJ2-1|once|TRBV19|.
CASSIDRTNEQFF
TGTGCCAGTAGTATAGACAGGACAAATGAGCAGTTCTTC
>TRBJ2-1|.|TRBV10-2|TRBD2
CASSEASGVGSYNEQFF
TGCGCCAGCAGTGAGGCTAGCGGGGTAGGCTCCTACAATGAGCAGTTCTTC
>TRBJ2-1|.|TRBV3-1/TRBV3-2|.
CASSQELQATYNEQFF
TGTGCCAGCAGCCAAGAGTTACAGGCGACTTACAATGAGCAGTTCTTC
>TRBJ2-5|.|TRBV13|.
CASSLGQGGETQYF
TGTGCCAGCAGCTTGGGGCAGGGCGGAGAGACCCAGTACTTC
>TRBJ1-4|.|TRBV6-6|.
CASKNLEKLFF
TGTGCCAGCAAGAATCTAGAAAAACTGTTTTTT
>TRBJ1-2|.|TRBV7-8|.
CASSYEDRHNYGYTF
TGTGCCAGCAGCTACGAGGACAGACATAACTATGGCTACACCTTC
>TRBJ2-1|.|TRBV7-7|.
CASSPNLENEQFF
TGTGCTAGCAGCCCAAACCTGGAGAATGAGCAGTTCTTC
>TRBJ2-1|.|TRBV7-9|TRBD2
CASSLRGSGGGEQFF
TGTGCCAGCAGCTTACGGGGTAGCGGGGGCGGTGAGCAGTTCTTC
>TRBJ1-2|.|TRBV15|TRBD1
CATSKDRGRDGYTF
TGTGCCACCAGCAAGGACAGGGGACGGGATGGCTACACCTTC
>TRBJ2-3|.|TRBV4-1|TRBD2
CASHSGGAQDTQYF
TGCGCCAGTCATAGCGGGGGGGCCCAAGATACGCAGTATTTT
>TRBJ2-3|.|TRBV6-6|TRBD1
CASSYQDRGLADTQYF
TGTGCCAGCAGTTACCAGGACAGGGGTCTCGCAGATACGCAGTATTTT
>TRBJ2-1|.|TRBV15|TRBD2
CATSGTIKRVYNEQFF
TGTGCCACCAGTGGGACTATAAAGAGGGTTTACAATGAGCAGTTCTTC
>TRBJ1-5|few|TRBV3-1/TRBV3-2|.
CASSQGTSQPQHF
TGTGCCAGCAGCCAAGGGACTTCGCAGCCCCAGCATTTT
>TRBJ1-4|.|TRBV19|.
CASSSRTRPTEKLFF
TGTGCCAGTAGTTCTCGGACTCGGCCGACCGAAAAACTGTTTTTT
>TRBJ2-3|.|TRBV19|TRBD2
CASRRPGTSGDTQYF
TGTGCCAGTAGGCGCCCCGGGACTAGCGGAGATACGCAGTATTTT
>TRBJ1-5|.|TRBV27|TRBD1
CASQRQGTRQPQHF
TGTGCCAGCCAACGACAGGGGACTCGTCAGCCCCAGCATTTT
>TRBJ1-5|few|TRBV28|.
CASSRDNSNQPQHF
TGTGCCAGCAGCCGTGACAACAGTAATCAGCCCCAGCATTTT